These 4 T cell receptor beta chains share one sample of origin, sequenced in a study of blood T cells in healthy people across ages. Next came a second PCR, run for about 7 to 12 cycles, which used a sample-barcoded 5' primer along with a J-beta primer mix. A single record per CDR3 protein comes from TCRdb applying MiXCR to the 5' RACE reads. The sample shows 950,000 to 1,200,000 distinct CDR3 sequences, roughly two fifths of them seen only once. Sequencing was performed on blood. These receptors all come from a man aged 18 to 30 in good health.

This clonotype has a handful of counts. The V call is TRBV28, the J call TRBJ2-7; the D gene is possibly TRBD1 (5 bases). The J call may be mistaken, given a closer DNA end match to TRBJ2-5. CDR3 length equals 11 residues. Germline loops: CDR1 MDHEN, CDR2 SYDVKM. In nucleotides, the CDR3 is TGTGCCAGCAGTTTACAGGGGACCCAGTACTTC. It specifies CASSLQGTQYF.

The table lists this clonotype with a count of one. The chain carries TRBV12-3 or TRBV12-4 and TRBJ2-2; 8 nucleotides align to TRBD1. The trim removed 3 bases at V and 6 bases at J, leaving 6 bases unmatched. The CDR3 runs 15 residues. CDR3 sequence (DNA): TGTGCCAGCAGTTTGGGGCCACAGGGGGCCGGGGAGCTGTTTTTT. It is translated as CASSLGPQGAGELFF.

This clonotype was detected a few times. V usage is TRBV4-1 and J usage is TRBJ2-1; D possibly corresponds to TRBD2 (5 bases). The CDR3 extends over 16 amino acids. The V end was cut by 4 bases, the J end by 9 bases, with 22 bases between. In germline, CDR1 is MGHRA, CDR2 YSYEKL. The CDR3 region is CASSPLPRGKELEQFF. The DNA for the CDR3 is TGCGCCAGCAGCCCACTACCCCGGGGAAAAGAACTTGAGCAGTTCTTC.

The chain recombines TRBV7-8 with TRBJ1-2, with D perhaps matching TRBD1 (6 bases). Trimming shortened V by 5 bases and J by 7 bases, and 17 bases separated the two germline ends. Per germline, CDR1 SGHVS and CDR2 FQNEAQ. CDR3 length: 14 residues. In DNA, the CDR3 is TGTGCCAGCAGCCCGACCGGACAGATCGCTGGCTACACCTTC. It specifies CASSPTGQIAGYTF.